This T cell receptor beta chain was profiled in a study of regulatory T cells. Study results and limitations: In CD3G-deficient patients, conventional CD4+ T cells were enriched for hydrophobic CDR3 residues at positions 6 and 7. Skewed V and J usage and few unique V-J pairs marked patient repertoires, most in Tregs.

The primer mix had 52 TRBV and 13 TRBJ primers. Produced via immunoSEQ multiplex PCR; TCRdb's table is partial and in-frame only. Seen here are around 32,000 clones, roughly 92% observed once, and the top ten hold about 1.6%. V was pared by 3 bases and J by 4 bases, with 1 base between. CDR1 and CDR2 from the germline V gene are SGHTA and FQGNSA. The length of the CDR3 is 11 residues. Turning to this clone: What it recognizes is unknown.

Autoimmunity was present in every CD3G-deficient patient, worse in two. Patients aged 2 to 39 years had fewer naive and more memory CD4+ and CD8+ T cells. CD4+ T cells were divided by sorting: CD25-high CD127-low Tregs, CD25-low CD127-high conventional cells. The receptor was isolated from a person in their late teens or twenties with CD3G deficiency. V usage is TRBV7-2 and J usage is TRBJ2-1; unclear D gene. The sample was conventional CD4+ T cells sorted from blood. The CDR3 nucleotides read TGTGCCAGCAGCTTTTACAATGAGCAGTTCTTC. Protein sequence: CASSFYNEQFF.